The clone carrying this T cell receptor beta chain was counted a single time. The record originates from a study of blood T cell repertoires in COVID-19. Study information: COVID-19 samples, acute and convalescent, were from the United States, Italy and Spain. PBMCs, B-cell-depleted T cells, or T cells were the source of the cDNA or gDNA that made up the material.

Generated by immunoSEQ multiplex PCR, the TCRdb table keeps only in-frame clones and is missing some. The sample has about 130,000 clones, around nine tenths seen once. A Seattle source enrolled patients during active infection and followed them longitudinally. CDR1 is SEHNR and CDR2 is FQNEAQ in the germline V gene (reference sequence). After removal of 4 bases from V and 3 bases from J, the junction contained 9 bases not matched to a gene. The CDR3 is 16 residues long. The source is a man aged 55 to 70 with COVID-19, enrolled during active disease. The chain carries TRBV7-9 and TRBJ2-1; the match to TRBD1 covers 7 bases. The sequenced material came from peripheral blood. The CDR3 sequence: CASSSPGRGNYNEQFF. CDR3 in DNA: TGTGCCAGCAGCTCCCCGGGCAGGGGGAACTACAATGAGCAGTTCTTC.